This T cell receptor (beta chain) was identified during a study of radiation and T cells in renal cell carcinoma. Study-wide points: Irradiated tumors had higher TCR clonality than control tumors. From baseline, blood top tumor clonotypes peaked at 2 weeks post-radiation.

With respect to this clone: Its target is unknown.

CDR1 SNHLY and CDR2 FYNNEI come from the germline V gene. Trimming removed 10 bases from V and 12 bases from J; junction bases left unmatched: 11. This CDR3 spans 13 amino acids. Generated by immunoSEQ multiplex PCR, the TCRdb table keeps only in-frame clones and is missing some. The sample consists of 15,000 to 20,000 clones, under 55% of them appearing once. Treatment given: 15 Gy SBRT to primary tumor, nephrectomy 4 weeks later. The sample was tumor tissue, taken from a patient whose treatment included radiotherapy and nephrectomy. The origin of this receptor is a man between 50 and 59 years old with renal cell carcinoma. The chain is built from TRBV2 and TRBJ2-3; 12 bases fit TRBD2. The CDR3 protein is CATDTLAGGPQYF. CDR3 nucleotides: TGTGCCACGGACACCCTAGCGGGAGGGCCACAGTATTTT.